Listed here are 14 T cell receptor beta chains from one sample, sequenced in a study of blood T cell repertoires in COVID-19. The assay was immunoSEQ multiplex PCR, and TCRdb's table has in-frame clones only and misses some. The data contain 250,000 to 300,000 clones, about 80% of them singletons. The specimen sequenced was peripheral blood. These receptors all come from an elderly woman with acute or convalescent COVID-19.

In this sample, this clone turned up a few times. The chain employs TRBV3-1 (or the pseudogene TRBV3-2) and TRBJ2-5; D uncertain. This CDR3 contains 13 residues. V lost 5 bases to trimming and J lost 1 base, with 8 bases between them. Germline V gene lookup returns CDR1 LGHDT and CDR2 YNNKEL (reference sequence). The CDR3 sequence is CASSAGLQETQYF. The CDR3, as DNA: TGTGCCAGCAGCGCAGGCCTCCAAGAGACCCAGTACTTC.

The gene calls are TRBV7-2 and TRBJ2-7; no definite D call. CDR3 length: 13 residues. Trimming left V 1 base short and J 7 bases short, with 11 bases between. Germline-derived CDR1 and CDR2 are SGHTA and FQGNSA. As DNA, the CDR3 is TGTGCCAGCAGCTTAGGTCCGGTTCGAGAGCAGTACTTC. This sequence encodes CASSLGPVREQYF.

This clone has a handful of counts. The chain has TRBV5-5 and TRBJ1-1; D is perhaps TRBD1 (5 bases). From germline, CDR1 is SGHKS and CDR2 YYEKEE (reference sequence). CDR3 size: 13 residues. Trimming took off 2 bases at V and 1 base at J, with 6 bases between the two ends. CDR3 region: CASSFGANTEAFF. As DNA, the CDR3 is TGTGCCAGCAGCTTTGGGGCGAACACTGAAGCTTTCTTT. Drawing the rest from reference TRBV5-5 and TRBJ1-1, the complete variable domain is DAGVTQSPTHLIKTRGQQVTLRCSPISGHKSVSWYQQVLGQGPQFIFQYYEKEERGRGNFPDRFSARQFPNYSSELNVNALLLGDSALYLCASSFGANTEAFFGQGTRLTVV.

The CDR3 bases are TGTGCCAGCTCACCAAATGCGGGGTTCTACGAGCAGTACTTC. This sequence encodes CASSPNAGFYEQYF. The genes are TRBV18 and TRBJ2-7, with a weak D call TRBD2 (6 bases). Germline V CDR1 and CDR2: KGHSH, LQKENI. Between the trimmed V and J ends, which lost 2 bases and 3 bases, there was a span of 11 bases. CDR3 length: 14 amino acids. The variable domain in full, with the rest retrieved from reference TRBV18 and TRBJ2-7, is NAGVMQNPRHLVRRRGQEARLRCSPMKGHSHVYWYRQLPEEGLKFMVYLQKENIIDESGMPKERFSAEFPKEGPSILRIQQVVRGDSAAYFCASSPNAGFYEQYFGPGTRLTVT.

V gene TRBV18 combines with J gene TRBJ1-5; 11 bases fit TRBD1. Germline assignment: CDR1 KGHSH and CDR2 LQKENI. CDR3 size: 16 residues. V trimming: 3 bases; J trimming: 7 bases; junction bases outside the gene matches: 8. The CDR3 region is CASSPSGTGGRQPQHF. The CDR3 nucleotides are TGTGCCAGCTCACCTTCCGGGACAGGGGGGCGACAGCCCCAGCATTTT. The full variable domain, completed using reference TRBV18 and TRBJ1-5, is NAGVMQNPRHLVRRRGQEARLRCSPMKGHSHVYWYRQLPEEGLKFMVYLQKENIIDESGMPKERFSAEFPKEGPSILRIQQVVRGDSAAYFCASSPSGTGGRQPQHFGDGTRLSIL.

This clone appeared a single time. V gene TRBV6-1 combines with J gene TRBJ1-4, with TRBD1 matching over 8 bases. Germline V gene data show CDR1 as MNHNS and CDR2 as SASEGT. Trimming removed 4 bases from V and 8 bases from J; junction bases left unmatched: 12. The CDR3 runs 16 residues. In DNA, the CDR3 is TGTGCCAGCAGTGGGTACGGCAGGGGGCAGGTGGAAAAACTGTTTTTT. Protein product: CASSGYGRGQVEKLFF.

The CDR3 protein is CASSRDRRGTDTQYF. The DNA for the CDR3 is TGTGCCAGCAGTCGGGACAGGCGAGGGACAGATACGCAGTATTTT. The V gene is TRBV6-5, the J gene TRBJ2-3; TRBD1 agrees at 8 bases. The length of the CDR3 is 15 residues. CDR1 is MNHEY, CDR2 SVGAGI, per germline. J was trimmed by 3 bases and V by 5 bases; bases with no gene match: 7.

The CDR3 DNA sequence: TGCAGCGTACGGGACAGGGTGCGAGATGAGCAGTTCTTC. It encodes CSVRDRVRDEQFF. The V gene is TRBV29-1, the J gene TRBJ2-1, with 9 bases that match TRBD1. J was trimmed by 8 bases and V by 6 bases; bases with no gene match: 8. Germline lookup yields CDR1 SQVTM and CDR2 ANQGSEA. The CDR3 covers 13 residues.

This chain links TRBV7-9 with TRBJ2-1, with TRBD2 as a possible D gene (6 bases). The length of the CDR3 is 14 residues. The ends were cut back, 2 bases at V and 4 bases at J, with 9 bases in the middle. The germline V gene encodes CDR1 SEHNR and CDR2 FQNEAQ (reference sequence). The CDR3 bases are TGTGCCAGCAGCTTATCGACTAGTTACAATGAGCAGTTCTTC. It is translated as CASSLSTSYNEQFF.

The chain is built from TRBV11-3 and TRBJ2-3; weak D call: TRBD1 (5 bases). The CDR3 totals 14 residues. V dropped 1 base and J dropped 1 base, with 6 bases sitting between them. Looked up from germline, CDR1 is SGHNT and CDR2 is YENEEA. DNA of the CDR3: TGTGCCAGCAGCTTAGGCAGGGGCACAGATACGCAGTATTTT. Protein product: CASSLGRGTDTQYF. Full variable domain (missing parts from reference TRBV11-3 and TRBJ2-3): EAGVVQSPRYKIIEKKQPVAFWCNPISGHNTLYWYLQNLGQGPELLIRYENEEAVDDSQLPKDRFSAERLKGVDSTLKIQPAELGDSAVYLCASSLGRGTDTQYFGPGTRLTVL.

As to this clone: One end of the junction varies from germline; a read error may be responsible. The DNA for the CDR3 is TGTGCCAGTACTATAGACAGGGGCCCTAACGTTAGCACAGATACGCAGTATTTT. Amino acid sequence: CASTIDRGPNVSTDTQYF. The chain recombines TRBV19 with TRBJ2-3; 8 bases line up with TRBD1. Germline CDR1 reads LNHDA; CDR2 reads SQIVND (reference sequence). This CDR3 is built from 18 residues.

This rearrangement joins TRBV5-1 to TRBJ2-1; TRBD2 aligns across 11 bases. CDR3 length equals 15 residues. Germline V gene data show CDR1 as SGHRS and CDR2 as YFSETQ. V lost 6 bases, J lost 5 bases, and 7 bases stayed unmatched. This chain's CDR3 is CASTSKTSGNNEQFF. In nucleotides, the CDR3 is TGCGCCAGCACATCCAAGACTAGCGGGAACAATGAGCAGTTCTTC.

The chain couples TRBV19 to TRBJ1-2; D is uncertain. The germline V and J ends were trimmed by 8 bases and 1 base, with 17 bases remaining between them. The CDR3 loop spans 15 amino acids. Germline V gene data show CDR1 as LNHDA and CDR2 as SQIVND (reference sequence). The CDR3 bases are TGTGCCAGTCGTCATCAGGCCGATCGTAACTATGGCTACACCTTC. The encoded protein is CASRHQADRNYGYTF.

The rearrangement links TRBV24-1 to TRBJ2-1; a possible D gene is TRBD1 (6 bases). CDR3 length: 14 residues. CDR1 and CDR2 (germline): KGHDR, SFDVKD. The V end was cut by 5 bases, the J end by 7 bases, with 14 bases between. The CDR3: CATSGQGPGNEQFF. In nucleotides, the CDR3 is TGTGCCACCAGTGGGCAGGGGCCGGGAAATGAGCAGTTCTTC.